The 26 T cell receptor beta chains in this list originate from one sample, sequenced in a study of blood T cell repertoires in COVID-19. Assay: immunoSEQ multiplex PCR; the TCRdb copy retains only in-frame clones and omits some. There are 99,000 or so clones in the sample; about 86% occur only once, and 10% to 15% lies in the top ten. The specimen was peripheral blood. These TCRs come from a woman in her fifties or sixties in a cohort sampled during active or convalescent COVID-19.

Comment on this clone: Other DNA sequences in the same sample also yield this CDR3. The chain couples TRBV27 to TRBJ2-5, with TRBD1 as a possible D gene (5 bases). V shed 3 bases and J shed 1 base, with 12 bases lying between them. The CDR3 loop spans 15 amino acids. Looked up from germline, CDR1 is MNHEY and CDR2 is SMNVEV (reference sequence). CDR3 coding DNA: TGTGCCAGCAGTTTCTCTAGGGGCGGCCAAGAGACCCAGTACTTC. Its protein product is CASSFSRGGQETQYF.

Only one count was recorded for this clone. This chain uses TRBV9 with TRBJ2-4; 7 nucleotides align to TRBD2. Germline trimming cut 0 bases from V and 5 bases from J; bases unmatched to any gene: 8. The germline gives CDR1 SGDLS, CDR2 YYNGEE. The CDR3 consists of 16 residues. The CDR3 loop reads CASSVGGGAWENIQYF. The CDR3 DNA is TGTGCCAGCAGCGTAGGGGGGGGAGCATGGGAAAACATTCAGTACTTC.

The rearrangement links TRBV5-6 to TRBJ1-2; a weak D match, TRBD1 (6 bases). V shed 0 bases and J shed 7 bases, with 13 bases lying between them. CDR3 length: 14 residues. Per the germline V gene, CDR1 is SGHDT and CDR2 is YYEEEE. CDR3 coding DNA: TGTGCCAGCAGCTTGGCTTCAGGGGCCGGTGGCTACACCTTC. It translates to CASSLASGAGGYTF.

This sequence joins TRBV27 and TRBJ2-5; possibly TRBD2 for D (5 bases). The V end was cut by 5 bases, the J end by 5 bases, with 12 bases between. Germline CDR1 and CDR2: MNHEY and SMNVEV (reference sequence). This CDR3 is built from 13 residues. CDR3 nucleotide sequence: TGTGCCAGCAGTCGGAGGAATCCGGAGACCCAGTACTTC. This gives the protein CASSRRNPETQYF.

The CDR3 loop reads CAWIPRTNYGYTF. CDR3 bases: TGTGCCTGGATCCCCAGGACTAACTATGGCTACACCTTC. The V call is TRBV30, the J call TRBJ1-2; D is undetermined. Germline V gene data show CDR1 as GTSNPN and CDR2 as SVGIG (reference sequence). The CDR3 has 13 residues. V shed 4 bases and J shed 0 bases, with 9 bases lying between them.

The chain links TRBV5-8 to TRBJ2-7; maybe TRBD2 (7 bases). V was pared by 6 bases and J by 2 bases, with 15 bases between. The length of the CDR3 is 14 residues. The germline CDR1 and CDR2 sequences are SGHTS and YDEGEE. Written as DNA, the CDR3 is TGTGCCAGCACCCTTGGAGGGGGGGCCTACGAGCAGTACTTC. It is translated as CASTLGGGAYEQYF.

This sequence joins TRBV25-1 and TRBJ1-6, with D possibly TRBD1 on 5 matching bases. CDR1 is MGHDK and CDR2 is SYGVNS in the germline V gene. V was cut by 3 bases and J by 11 bases, with 11 bases left in between. This CDR3 has 13 residues. The CDR3 reads CASSDTGITPLHF. The CDR3 coding sequence is TGTGCCAGCAGTGATACAGGAATAACACCCCTCCACTTT.

This chain connects TRBV7-6 to TRBJ1-5, with a weak D call TRBD1 (5 bases). Germline V CDR1 and CDR2: SGHVS, FNYEAQ. The CDR3 has 13 amino acids. The V end was cut by 1 base, the J end by 6 bases, with 7 bases between. The chain's CDR3 is CASSLGGAQPQHF. The CDR3 DNA reads as TGTGCCAGCAGCTTAGGCGGGGCTCAGCCCCAGCATTTT. Full variable domain (rest looked up from reference TRBV7-6 and TRBJ1-5): GAGVSQSPRYKVTKRGQDVALRCDPISGHVSLYWYRQALGQGPEFLTYFNYEAQQDKSGLPNDRFSAERPEGSISTLTIQRTEQRDSAMYRCASSLGGAQPQHFGDGTRLSIL.

This clone appeared a single time. This chain connects TRBV6-5 to TRBJ2-7, with a tentative D call TRBD1 (7 bases). The germline V gene encodes CDR1 MNHEY and CDR2 SVGAGI. The CDR3 covers 14 residues. The V end was cut by 0 bases, the J end by 3 bases, with 9 bases between. CDR3 in amino acids: CASSYSRDSYEQYF. DNA for the CDR3: TGTGCCAGCAGTTACTCGCGGGACAGCTACGAGCAGTACTTC.

The CDR3 protein is CASREQVLGNEKLFF. The DNA for the CDR3 is TGTGCCAGCAGGGAACAGGTTTTGGGTAATGAAAAACTGTTTTTT. The chain carries TRBV6-6 and TRBJ1-4; D might be TRBD1 (5 bases). The CDR3 covers 15 residues. Germline assignment: CDR1 MNHNY and CDR2 SVGAGI (reference sequence). V dropped 6 bases and J dropped 4 bases, with 15 bases sitting between them.

This clone was detected only once. Other DNA sequences in the sample encode the same CDR3. This CDR3 reads CSVFGGGAGELFF. For the CDR3, the DNA is TGCAGCGTTTTTGGCGGGGGGGCCGGGGAGCTGTTTTTT. The chain joins TRBV29-1 to TRBJ2-2; 9 bases are shared with TRBD2. Germline CDR1 is SQVTM and CDR2 is ANQGSEA. V dropped 5 bases and J dropped 6; count of bases not matched to a gene: 4. The CDR3 is made up of 13 amino acids.

The CDR3: CASSQEGGRGAFF. Here the CDR3 DNA reads TGTGCCAGCAGCCAAGAGGGGGGTCGAGGAGCTTTCTTT. V usage is TRBV3-1 (or the pseudogene TRBV3-2) and J usage is TRBJ1-1; a weak D match, TRBD1 (5 bases). Germline V CDR1 and CDR2: LGHDT, YNNKEL (reference sequence). CDR3 length: 13 amino acids. Trimming took 0 bases from V and 10 from J, leaving 12 bases between them.

The chain carries TRBV5-1 and TRBJ1-1; D is possibly TRBD1 (5 bases). The CDR3 totals 11 residues. Trimming left V 5 bases short and J 9 bases short, with 11 bases between. Germline V lookup: CDR1 SGHRS, CDR2 YFSETQ. The CDR3, as DNA: TGCGCCAGCAGTTACAGGTCAAAAGCTTTCTTT. Its translation: CASSYRSKAFF.

The J gene is TRBJ1-3, the V gene TRBV6-5; 7 bases agree with TRBD1. CDR1 is MNHEY and CDR2 is SVGAGI in the germline V gene. V lost 2 bases, J lost 2 bases, and 6 bases stayed unmatched. The CDR3 consists of 16 residues. In DNA form, the CDR3 reads TGTGCCAGCAGTTACGGTGGACAGGAGACTGGAAACACCATATATTTT. Protein product: CASSYGGQETGNTIYF.

This clone occurred once. J is TRBJ1-3 and V is TRBV9, with a tentative D call TRBD1 (5 bases). With 6 bases removed from V and 0 bases from J, the gap between germline ends came to 13 bases. The CDR3 is 15 amino acids. Germline assignment: CDR1 SGDLS and CDR2 YYNGEE. The CDR3 DNA reads as TGTGCCAGCACCAGGGACGGGAGCTCTGGAAACACCATATATTTT. Translation: CASTRDGSSGNTIYF.

This clone was counted only a few times. The V and J genes are TRBV5-1 and TRBJ2-1; 9 positions agree with TRBD1. The CDR3 contains 14 residues. CDR1 and CDR2 (germline): SGHRS, YFSETQ. V dropped 3 bases and J dropped 9; count of bases not matched to a gene: 7. The CDR3 region has the DNA TGCGCCAGCAGCTCGGGACAGGGTGGGGGTGAGCAGTTCTTC. This translates into CASSSGQGGGEQFF.

The chain couples TRBV14 to TRBJ2-7; D possibly corresponds to TRBD1 (6 bases). This CDR3 has 14 amino acids. Per germline, CDR1 SGHDN and CDR2 FVKESK. With 2 bases removed from V and 3 bases from J, the gap between germline ends came to 11 bases. In nucleotides, the CDR3 is TGTGCCAGCAGCCAAACCGGGACACTCTACGAGCAGTACTTC. This sequence encodes CASSQTGTLYEQYF.

The chain couples TRBV4-1 to TRBJ2-2; 10 bases match TRBD1. The V gene's germline CDR1 is MGHRA and CDR2 YSYEKL. V shed 0 bases, J shed 4 bases, and the junction held 11 bases outside the gene matches. The CDR3 is 19 residues long. This chain's CDR3 is CASSQDLPDRGMSTGELFF. The CDR3 DNA sequence: TGCGCCAGCAGCCAAGATCTCCCGGACAGGGGGATGTCCACCGGGGAGCTGTTTTTT.

The CDR3 coding sequence is TGTGCCACCAGTGGAAGAGCGGGGTCCGATACGCAGTATTTT. Encoded protein: CATSGRAGSDTQYF. This chain connects TRBV24-1 to TRBJ2-3; TRBD2 aligns across 7 bases. Germline trimming cut 5 bases from V and 6 bases from J; bases unmatched to any gene: 7. This CDR3 comprises 14 residues. The germline gives CDR1 KGHDR, CDR2 SFDVKD.

The chain joins TRBV7-2 to TRBJ1-2; 10 bases line up with TRBD1. The CDR3 is 16 amino acids. The V segment lost 4 bases and the J segment 8 bases; nucleotides outside the gene matches: 13. The germline CDR1 and CDR2 sequences are SGHTA and FQGNSA. The CDR3 nucleotides are TGTGCCAGCAGCTCTATAATAGACAGGGGGCTAGGAGGCTACACCTTC. Translated, it gives CASSSIIDRGLGGYTF.

In its sample, this clone was seen a few times. The chain employs TRBV3-1 (or the pseudogene TRBV3-2) and TRBJ1-6; D might be TRBD1 (5 bases). The CDR3 has 12 residues. Germline CDR1 and CDR2: LGHDT and YNNKEL (reference sequence). V dropped 11 bases and J dropped 13 bases, with 18 bases sitting between them. The CDR3 is CARGGGRGPLHF. The CDR3 coding sequence is TGTGCCCGCGGGGGGGGGAGAGGGCCCCTCCACTTT.

V gene TRBV19 combines with J gene TRBJ2-1; TRBD1 might be the D (7 bases). The ends were cut back, 8 bases at V and 4 bases at J, with 15 bases in the middle. The CDR3 length is 14 residues. Per the germline V gene, CDR1 is LNHDA and CDR2 is SQIVND (reference sequence). Here the CDR3 reads CASAGTAAYNEQFF. CDR3 nucleotides: TGTGCCAGTGCGGGGACAGCAGCTTACAATGAGCAGTTCTTC.

This clone was observed a handful of times. This chain connects TRBV3-1 (or the pseudogene TRBV3-2) to TRBJ1-3; D perhaps matches TRBD1 (5 bases). Germline V gene sequence: CDR1 LGHDT, CDR2 YNNKEL (reference sequence). This CDR3 is 16 amino acids long. V shed 3 bases and J shed 0 bases, with 12 bases lying between them. The CDR3 loop is CASSQGQQSSGNTIYF. For the CDR3, the DNA is TGTGCCAGCAGCCAGGGGCAGCAGAGCTCTGGAAACACCATATATTTT.

The chain recombines TRBV5-1 with TRBJ2-1; 8 bases align to TRBD2. Losses at the gene ends were 0 bases for V and 5 bases for J; bases not matched to a gene: 4. This CDR3 has 15 amino acids. The V gene's germline CDR1 is SGHRS and CDR2 YFSETQ. In nucleotides, the CDR3 is TGCGCCAGCAGCTTGGAACTAGCGGAAAACAATGAGCAGTTCTTC. This translates into CASSLELAENNEQFF.

The chain is built from TRBV23-1 and TRBJ2-1, with TRBD1 identical over 10 bases. TRBV23-1 is an ORF, and what it does is uncertain. This CDR3 region has 18 residues. V trimming: 6 bases; J trimming: 1 base; junction bases outside the gene matches: 12. The CDR3 is CASRRHPGTGDSYNEQFF. The CDR3 coding sequence is TGCGCCAGCAGGAGACACCCCGGGACAGGGGATTCCTACAATGAGCAGTTCTTC.

This chain joins TRBV19 and TRBJ2-7, with 7 positions matching TRBD1. The CDR3 length is 13 residues. Losses at the gene ends were 6 bases for V and 4 bases for J; bases not matched to a gene: 6. Germline CDR1 reads LNHDA; CDR2 reads SQIVND (reference sequence). The CDR3 reads CASRETGSYEQYF. In DNA form, the CDR3 reads TGTGCCAGTAGGGAGACAGGGAGTTACGAGCAGTACTTC.